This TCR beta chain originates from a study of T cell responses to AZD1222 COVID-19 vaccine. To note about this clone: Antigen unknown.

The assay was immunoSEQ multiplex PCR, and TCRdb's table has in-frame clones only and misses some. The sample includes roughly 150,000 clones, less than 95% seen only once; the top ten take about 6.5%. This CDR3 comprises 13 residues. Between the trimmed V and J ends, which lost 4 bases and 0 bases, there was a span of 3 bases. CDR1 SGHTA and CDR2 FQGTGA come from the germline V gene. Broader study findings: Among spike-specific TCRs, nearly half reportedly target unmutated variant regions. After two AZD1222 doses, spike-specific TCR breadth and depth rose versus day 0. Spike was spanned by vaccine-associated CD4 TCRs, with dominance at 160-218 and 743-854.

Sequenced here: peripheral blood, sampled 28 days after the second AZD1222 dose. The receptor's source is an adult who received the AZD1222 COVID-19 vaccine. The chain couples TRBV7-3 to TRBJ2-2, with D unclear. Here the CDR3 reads CASSYPNTGELFF. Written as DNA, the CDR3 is TGTGCCAGCAGCTACCCGAACACCGGGGAGCTGTTTTTT.